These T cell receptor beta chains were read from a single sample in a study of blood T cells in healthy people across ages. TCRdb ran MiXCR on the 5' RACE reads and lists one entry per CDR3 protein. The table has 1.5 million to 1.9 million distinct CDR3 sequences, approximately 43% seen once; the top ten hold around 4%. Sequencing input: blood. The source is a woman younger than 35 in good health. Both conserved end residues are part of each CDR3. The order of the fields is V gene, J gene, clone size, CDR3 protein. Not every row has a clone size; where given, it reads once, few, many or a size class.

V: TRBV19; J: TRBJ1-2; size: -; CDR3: CASETRDRSKGYGYTF
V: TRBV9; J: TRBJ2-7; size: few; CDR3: CASSVGGGFSYEQYF
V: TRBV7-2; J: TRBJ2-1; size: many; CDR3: CASGVYNEQFF
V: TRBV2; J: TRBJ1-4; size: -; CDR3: CASSEPRAGPRGEKLFF
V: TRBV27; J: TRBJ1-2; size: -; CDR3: CASSLKPENYGYTF
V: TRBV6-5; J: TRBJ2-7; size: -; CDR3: CASGSDRDEQYF
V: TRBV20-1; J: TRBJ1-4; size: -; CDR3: CSATGHWEKLFF
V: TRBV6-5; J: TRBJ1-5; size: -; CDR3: CASSYSGLQPQHF
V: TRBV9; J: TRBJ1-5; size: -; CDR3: CASSAGVGSNQPQHF
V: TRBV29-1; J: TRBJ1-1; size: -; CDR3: CSVGGTVTEAFF
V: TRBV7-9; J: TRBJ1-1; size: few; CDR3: CASSLGGVQTEAFF
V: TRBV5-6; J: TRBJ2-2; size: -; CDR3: CASSPLTGRTGELFF
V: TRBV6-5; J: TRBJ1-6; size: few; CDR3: CASSYRGGNSPLHF
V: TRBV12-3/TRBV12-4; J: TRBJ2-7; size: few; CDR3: CASSSPGRSNYEQYF
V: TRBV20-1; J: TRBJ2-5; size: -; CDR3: CSALGQLTSYNEQYF
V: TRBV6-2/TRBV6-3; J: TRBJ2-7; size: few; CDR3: CASRNRDAAYEQYF
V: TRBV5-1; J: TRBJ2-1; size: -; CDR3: CASRGSDYNEQFF
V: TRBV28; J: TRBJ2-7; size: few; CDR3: CASSFSRGPYEQYF
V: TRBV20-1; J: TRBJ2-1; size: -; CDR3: CSARGLRTGGPNEQFF
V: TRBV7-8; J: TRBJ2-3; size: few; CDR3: CASSSTRGQSTDTQYF
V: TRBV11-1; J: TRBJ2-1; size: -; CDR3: CASSLFSASSYNEQFF
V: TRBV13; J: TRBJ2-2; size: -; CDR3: CASSWRHTGELFF
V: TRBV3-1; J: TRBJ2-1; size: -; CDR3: CASSQDAGLYNEQFF
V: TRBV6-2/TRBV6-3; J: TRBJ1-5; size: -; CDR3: CASGRDNQPQHF
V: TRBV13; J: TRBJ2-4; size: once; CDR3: CASSLQGAAKNIQYF
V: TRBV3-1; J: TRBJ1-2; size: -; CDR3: CASSSRASRHYGYTF
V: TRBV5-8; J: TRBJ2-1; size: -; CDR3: CASNPSGRVGEQFF
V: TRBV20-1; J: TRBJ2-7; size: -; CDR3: CSARASGPYNEQYF
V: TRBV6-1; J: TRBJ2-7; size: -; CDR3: CASEPGAACEQYF
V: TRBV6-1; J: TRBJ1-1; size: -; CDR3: CASSPLIRSTEAFF
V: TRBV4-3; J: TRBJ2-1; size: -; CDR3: CASSQDPPESSYNEQFF
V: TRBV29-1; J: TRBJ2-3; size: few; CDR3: CSVALLSTDTQYF
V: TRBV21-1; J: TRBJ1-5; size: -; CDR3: CVSSNRAGTYYSNQPQHF
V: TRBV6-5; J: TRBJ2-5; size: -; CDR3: CASSYSKGTRGEQYF
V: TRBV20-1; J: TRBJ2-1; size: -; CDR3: CSDPDRADEQFF
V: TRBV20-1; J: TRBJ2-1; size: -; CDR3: CSASPTSGRGYEQFF
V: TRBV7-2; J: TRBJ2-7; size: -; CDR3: CASSVAGLYEQYF
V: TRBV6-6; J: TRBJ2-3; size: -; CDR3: CASSYPGLDTDTQYF
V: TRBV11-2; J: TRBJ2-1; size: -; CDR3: CASSNPSGSYNEQFF
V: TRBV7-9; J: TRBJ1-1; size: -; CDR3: CASSYLYEAFF
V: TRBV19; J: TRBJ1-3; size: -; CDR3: CASSPLTASGNTIYF
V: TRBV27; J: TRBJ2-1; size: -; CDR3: CASSAGLEVREQFF
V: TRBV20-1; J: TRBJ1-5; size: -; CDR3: CSARDGGTVYSNQPQHF
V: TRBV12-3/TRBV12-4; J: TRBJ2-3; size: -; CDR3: CASLQELTDTQYF
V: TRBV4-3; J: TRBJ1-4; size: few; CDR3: CASSQDGHGGRNEKLFF
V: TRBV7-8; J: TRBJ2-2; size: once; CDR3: CASSLPLRLAGVGNTGELFF
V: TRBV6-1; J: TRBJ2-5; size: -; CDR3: CASSDPPRQKQYF
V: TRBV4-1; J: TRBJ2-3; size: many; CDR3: CASSQGYTQYF
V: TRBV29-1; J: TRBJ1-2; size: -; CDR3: CSAPEGSRGYTF
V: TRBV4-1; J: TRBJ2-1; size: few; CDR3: CASSQPTSGTYNEQFF
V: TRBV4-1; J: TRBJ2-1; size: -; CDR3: CASSPGLTYEQFF
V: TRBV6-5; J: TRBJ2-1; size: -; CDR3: CASSYSPAQVQFF
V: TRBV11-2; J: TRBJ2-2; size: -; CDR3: CASSKSVTNGELFF